What follows describes a single T cell receptor (beta chain). Its recognized antigen is unknown. Per-nucleotide qualities are absent, and no much larger clonotype sits a single base away. All of the isolated RNA was reverse transcribed with the High Capacity cDNA Reverse Transcription Kit, so expressed TCRB transcripts were sequenced. Deep immunoSEQ sequencing was performed on naive, central memory and regulatory T cell samples, with an average of about 4 million total reads per sample. Sorted cells were lysed in RLT buffer and RNA was extracted with DNase-treated RNeasy Micro or Mini kits, depending on cell number. To prevent cross-contamination, every cell subset was processed on its own, while patient and healthy donor samples were processed together. TCRB sequences were amplified from cDNA with the immunoSEQ multiplex PCR, producing 87-bp fragments spanning the CDR3 region. Sequencing of the amplicons was performed on the Illumina HiSeq platform. Turning to the authors' computational methods: PCR bias was computationally corrected using synthetic template baselines, reads within Hamming distance 2 were collapsed, and singletons that could not be merged were discarded. By aligning reads against IMGT, V, D and J genes, CDR3 length, and insertions or deletions at six rearrangement sites were assigned. Clonotype counts were normalized to sorted cell number within each subset before computing true diversity and Gini coefficients with the tcR R package. The overlap coefficient, calculated on TCRB nucleotide sequences, was used to measure repertoire sharing. Out-of-frame TCRB sequences from naive cells were analyzed as a proxy for the pre-selection repertoire. The immuneACCESS repertoire file appears here via TCRdb, limited to in-frame rearrangements. These files lack a portion of the clones; in checked studies, under half of the deficit traces to unresolved V genes, and the cause of the others is not known. V, J and clone size were drawn from that table, and D and trimming were deduced from the DNA. The sample data list about 410,000 clones, and around 14% of these were observed just once. Around 0.039% of the sample is in the top ten clones.

This record belongs to a study of beta chain features in type 1 diabetes (dated by TCRdb to the late 2010s). A note on the overall study: No differences in mean age, gender distribution, total cell number or subset yield were found between patients and healthy donors. Whereas all 30 or so donors provided naive and central memory subsets, regulatory and stem cell-like memory subsets were isolated from just 8 patients and roughly eight healthy donors. A total of approximately 100 million sorted cells were examined across all samples, and the number of cells per subset was strongly correlated with RNA yield. The study compared TCRB repertoires of sorted circulating CD4+ T cell subsets between recently diagnosed type 1 diabetes patients and matched healthy donors.

Overall study results and their limits: Naive, central memory and regulatory TCRB repertoires appeared more similar among patients than among healthy donors. Because cDNA was sequenced instead of genomic DNA, activated cells with high expression could be over-represented, although the groups did not differ in activation or CD3 levels. Shorter templates might have been favored by PCR, but patient and control samples were amplified and corrected together, so both groups would have been affected equally by any skew. At VDJ recombination sites, patients with type 1 diabetes made fewer insertions and deleted more nucleotides, a pattern implying thymic rearrangement abnormalities. A moderate but significant shortening of TCRB CDR3 length was observed in type 1 diabetes patients in all four CD4+ subsets. Because the HLA sub-analyses included only small numbers of individuals, any influence of HLA type on TCRB rearrangement was left unresolved.

The CDR1 and CDR2 encoded by the germline V gene (reference sequence) are GTSNPN and SVGIG. There are 15 amino acids in the CDR3, from cysteine to phenylalanine inclusive. The only DNA kept is the CDR3, 45 bases in frame from the first base. The germline V and J ends show losses of 4 bases and 7 bases respectively, and no gene match explains 12 bases of the junction. A single peripheral blood draw of about 116 mL on average was collected from each donor into heparinised tubes. A BD FACSAria II and a panel including CD45RO, CCR7, CD25, CD127, CD95 and CD27 were used to sort naive, central memory, regulatory and stem cell-like memory CD4+ T cells. A purity above 95% was achieved for all sorted populations. PBMCs were isolated immediately by Lymphoprep density gradient centrifugation and stained directly without culture. So that batch effects would be minimized, each experiment stained and sorted samples in pairs, pairing one healthy donor with one patient.

The chain is made from TRBV30 and TRBJ2-2; TRBD2 agrees with 7 junctional bases. Sequenced sample: naive CD4+ T cells from blood. Sample cell subset or site, as interpreted from the label and publication: true naive CD4+ T cells. This TCR was sampled from a man aged 30-40 years in good health. The DNA sequence is TGTGCCTGGAAAGGTATTAGCGGGTGGAGCGGGGAGCTGTTTTTT. It translates as CAWKGISGWSGELFF.